This TCR beta chain derives from a study of T cell responses to AZD1222 COVID-19 vaccine (dated by TCRdb to about 2021). Concerning the study at large: AZD1222 recipients given second doses at about 4 weeks or at about 12 weeks were pooled, since spike-specific TCR depth and breadth were not found to differ between the two schedules. TCR sequencing covered more than 230 trial participants: 200 to 220 given two doses of AZD1222 and 26 given two doses of MenACWY control vaccine. Trial participants were enrolled by age into 18-55, 56-69 and 70-plus year subgroups, with approximately 160, 26 and 62 TCR-sequenced participants respectively.

V was cut back by 2 bases and J by 4 bases, leaving a gap of 11 bases between them. Reading from cysteine to phenylalanine, the CDR3 counts 15 amino acids. Here the CDR3 DNA is all that survives: 45 bases in frame from base 1. Sequences SGHTA (CDR1) and FQGNSA (CDR2) are obtained from the germline V gene. The paper's findings and limits, for the study overall: CD4 TCRs associated with the vaccine covered the entire spike protein, and the dominant responses were in regions 160-218 and 743-854. After two AZD1222 doses, both the breadth and the depth of spike-specific TCRs were significantly higher than at day 0 and than in MenACWY recipients. Participants were mostly white British, with more females than males. The authors suggested clonal diversity may have been underestimated. In the small 56-69-year group, the increase in depth fell short of significance, most likely because of low power. Conclusions about previously exposed vaccinees were limited because only a handful of AZD1222 recipients were SARS-CoV-2 seropositive at baseline. Nearly half of unique spike-specific TCRs reportedly recognized epitopes outside regions mutated in the B.1.351 and B.1.1.7 variants. Because no samples from the day 14 peak response were available, repertoires could be characterized only after the peak T cell response.

The CDR3 regions of human TCRbeta chains were analyzed by immunosequencing. For the original study's pipeline: TCRs in the repertoires were compared against a reference library of SARS-CoV-2-specific TCRs that had been generated with the MIRA antigen-specificity platform. Breadth was defined as the fraction of unique TCRs that were SARS-CoV-2-associated. Depth was defined as the fraction of total T cells that were SARS-CoV-2-associated. Using the MIRA data, each spike-specific TCR was mapped to the spike region that the TCR reacts to and placed in a CD4 or CD8 class. Log10-transformed breadth and depth values were compared by one-way ANOVA with Sidak's multiple comparisons tests. TCRdb took over this immuneACCESS table, retaining in-frame rearrangements with V and J assigned. Such tables are incomplete; in checked studies, under half of the missing clones stem from an unresolved V gene, and the remainder is unexplained. Clone size and V and J calls were adopted from that table, with D and trimming inferred from the DNA. The sample includes about 100,000 clones, with around 83% observed a single time. The top ten clonotypes cover about 1.4% of the sample.

A remark on this clone: No cognate antigen has been identified for it. No clone much larger than this one lies a single base away; base qualities are absent.

The time point label on this specimen signifies: baseline before first vaccination. Samples from vaccinated people were obtained from the UK trials COV001 and COV002, which included a single-blind randomized controlled phase 2/3 trial of AZD1222 (ChAdOx1 nCoV-19) in healthy adults. For TCRbeta chain sequencing, PBMC samples were collected from trial participants at day 0 and at day 28 after the second dose. The sequence is built from TRBV7-2 and TRBJ2-2; there is no confident call for the D gene. Sequenced material: peripheral blood, taken on day 0 of AZD1222 vaccination. The clonotype comes from an adult in good health. Read as DNA, the sequence is TGTGCCAGCAGCTTACCCGGACGGCCCACCGGGGAGCTGTTTTTT. The translation is CASSLPGRPTGELFF.